This T cell receptor (beta chain) was recorded in a study of T cells in Graves' hyperthyroidism and ophthalmopathy. For the study at large: Once the initial diagnosis was made, peripheral blood was obtained before any treatment. Study observations and caveats: Most thyroid clonotypes with frequency above 0.001 were detected in blood. Model output signaled ophthalmopathy a median around 6.9 months ahead of onset.

The length of the CDR3 is 15 residues. From germline, CDR1 is MNHEY and CDR2 SVGEGT. The ends were cut back, 2 bases at V and 8 bases at J, with 18 bases in the middle. RNA transcripts yielded amplified TCR beta CDR3 regions. The HTBI primer set served for first-round RT-PCR of the TCR CDR3. Each CDR3 protein gets one entry after TCRdb re-called the multiplex PCR reads with MiXCR. The sample shows about 700,000 distinct CDR3 sequences, 12% to 15% of them seen only once. Diagnosis rested on symptoms, serum thyroxine and TRAb, thyroid ultrasound, and orbital computed tomography. This clonotype was counted many times. Its target is unknown.

The sequencing input was blood. The rearrangement links TRBV6-2 or TRBV6-3 to TRBJ1-1; possible D gene TRBD1, 5 bases. This TCR was recovered from a woman younger than 30 with Graves' hyperthyroidism. This CDR3 is CASSYGGEPEREAFF. As DNA, the CDR3 is TGTGCCAGCAGTTACGGGGGTGAGCCGGAGCGAGAAGCTTTCTTT.